This record looks at one T cell receptor (beta chain) sequence and its context. As yet, its antigen is unknown. A read error may produce the germline difference seen at one junction end. This sample stems from a study of tumor-infiltrating lymphocytes in primary liver carcinoma. Study-level information: Participating patients were men and women between 30 and 69 years old.

A primer in the constant region served to generate TCR beta cDNA from around 500 ng of total RNA. Generation of the TCR beta libraries relied on three nested multiplex PCR rounds using slightly modified ARM-PCR. Amplification in the first two PCR rounds was performed using TRBV1-TRBV30 forward primers and a C-beta reverse primer for approximately 10 cycles each. TCRdb reprocessed the multiplex PCR reads via MiXCR and lists one record per CDR3 protein. The table shows 99,000 or so distinct CDR3 sequences, with more than 65% occurring only once. For each extraction, RNA and DNA were obtained together from approximately 20-30 mg of unsorted bulk tissue. At sampling, these chronic HBV carriers had received no treatment. Study results and caveats: Just about 7-25% of leading clones were found in every one of five regions. Tumors and blood were compared for top-250-clone fraction, and tumors had the significantly higher value (p = 0.039).

CDR3 size: 19 residues. Germline V gene data show CDR1 as SGHAT and CDR2 as FQNNGV. The clonotype comes from a woman in her sixties with primary liver carcinoma and hepatitis B virus infection. The chain employs TRBV11-2 and TRBJ2-1, with 8 bases lining up with TRBD2. Material for sequencing was liver tumor tissue from sampling region 5. The subset: tumor region T5, tumor centre. Written as DNA, the CDR3 is TGTGCCAGCAGCTTAGAATCGGACGGGAGGGCCTTGACCTACTATGAGCAGTTCTTC. This codes for CASSLESDGRALTYYEQFF.